This T cell receptor (beta chain) was found in a study of T cells in women clearing cervical HPV infection. The wider study: Cases: HPV16-related CIN3 or worse on histology, a couple of invasive cancers.

This CDR3 has 13 residues. Trimming pared 4 bases from V and 4 bases from J, leaving 10 bases between. In germline, CDR1 is MNHEY, CDR2 SVGEGT. Worth noting for this clone: The antigen is undetermined. The observed sequence ends 3 residues before the CDR3 terminus, with the missing tail filled in from the germline J gene.

Study-wide results and caveats: Controls had more TRBV6-7 (approximately 0.15%) than cases (approximately 0.11%). A classifier using richness and V gene abundances reached an AUC of around 0.83.

Sequenced by immunoSEQ multiplex PCR; TCRdb stores in-frame clones only, minus some. Here the sample table reports about 35,000 clones. The clonotype originates from a woman aged 18 to 69 with a cervical HPV16 infection that either progressed to CIN3+ or cleared (not recorded which). The chain is built from TRBV6-2 or TRBV6-3 and TRBJ1-1, with D uncertain. Sequencing was done on a sample of blood buffy coat. CDR3 bases read: TGTGCCAGCAGTTCCGCGGTACCCACTGAA. This sequence encodes CASSSAVPTE. The complete CDR3 reads CASSSAVPTEAFF.